Listed below are T cell receptor beta chains from one sample, sequenced in a study of CD8+ T cells in alopecia areata. Assay: immunoSEQ multiplex PCR; the TCRdb copy retains only in-frame clones and omits some. The sample has approximately 150,000 clones; 45% to 60% are singletons. The sample here was CD4+ T cells sorted from blood, taken at week 0. These receptors came from a human donor with alopecia areata. Each CDR3 is given without its conserved first and last residue.

J | V | CDR3
TRBJ2-3 | TRBV7-7 | ASSRTGGMLDTQY
TRBJ2-7 | TRBV6-6 | ASSYRGEEQY
TRBJ2-7 | TRBV25-1 | ASMGTYEQY
TRBJ2-1 | TRBV2 | ASSEVQYNEQF
TRBJ2-1 | TRBV6-5 | ASSRVGGSYNEQF
TRBJ2-5 | TRBV29-1 | SVEEGSYQETQY
TRBJ2-1 | TRBV5-4 | ASSPPFSDERF
TRBJ2-1 | TRBV4-2 | ASSQVGYEQF
TRBJ2-5 | TRBV7-3 | ASSPGARGETQY
TRBJ1-1 | TRBV12-5 | ASGLGQMVGSTEAF
TRBJ1-2 | TRBV29-1 | SGRTGFYGYT
TRBJ2-7 | TRBV7-2 | ASSLAWADEQY
TRBJ1-1 | TRBV10-3 | ATRLRAEAF
TRBJ2-6 | TRBV5-1 | ASSLGPGANVLT